These T cell receptor beta chains were read from a single sample in a study of T cell responses to AZD1222 COVID-19 vaccine. Clones were sequenced by immunoSEQ multiplex PCR, and TCRdb holds only the in-frame ones, with some missing. The sample shows 180,000 or so clones, roughly 94% of them seen only once. This material consisted of peripheral blood, taken on day 0 of AZD1222 vaccination. The receptor source for this set is an adult in good health. Each CDR3 is given with its conserved first and last residue. The D gene is left open where the match is weak. Clone size is stated in some rows and not others, as once, few, many or a class when expanded.

clone_size | d_call | j_call | v_call | cdr3_aa | cdr3_nt
. | . | TRBJ2-7 | TRBV6-5 | CASSSGTVTGQYF | TGTGCCAGCAGTTCTGGGACCGTCACAGGGCAGTACTTC
. | TRBD2 | TRBJ2-7 | TRBV28 | CASTKWGTTYEQYF | TGTGCCAGCACCAAATGGGGGACTACCTACGAGCAGTACTTC
. | TRBD2 | TRBJ2-7 | TRBV7-8 | CASSLGTSGSVAYEQYF | TGTGCCAGCAGCTTAGGGACTAGCGGGAGTGTGGCCTACGAGCAGTACTTC
. | . | TRBJ1-2 | TRBV6-2/TRBV6-3 | CASSYATYGYTF | TGTGCCAGCAGTTACGCGACCTATGGCTACACCTTC
. | TRBD2 | TRBJ2-7 | TRBV5-4 | CASSLVGTSSYEQYF | TGTGCCAGCAGCTTGGTGGGGACTAGTTCCTACGAGCAGTACTTC
. | TRBD1 | TRBJ1-4 | TRBV5-1 | CASSSSQGAGEKLFF | TGCGCCAGCAGCTCATCACAGGGGGCGGGTGAAAAACTGTTTTTT
. | TRBD1 | TRBJ1-2 | TRBV9 | CASSVRQGGSDGYTF | TGTGCCAGCAGCGTTCGGCAGGGGGGTAGTGATGGCTACACCTTC
. | TRBD2 | TRBJ2-2 | TRBV30 | CAWISGIVAGELFF | TGTGCCTGGATTAGCGGGATAGTTGCCGGGGAGCTGTTTTTT
. | . | TRBJ1-1 | TRBV3-1/TRBV3-2 | CASSQVGGGTEAFF | TGTGCCAGCAGCCAAGTCGGAGGGGGCACTGAAGCTTTCTTT
. | TRBD1 | TRBJ1-1 | TRBV27 | CASSPSTGWNTEAFF | TGTGCCAGCAGTCCGTCGACAGGGTGGAACACTGAAGCTTTCTTT
. | . | TRBJ1-4 | TRBV19 | CASSRLGPSAEKLFF | TGTGCCAGTAGTAGGCTGGGGCCGTCCGCGGAAAAACTGTTTTTT
. | TRBD1 | TRBJ1-6 | TRBV30 | CAWSSGGSYNSPLHF | TGTGCCTGGAGTTCAGGGGGCTCCTATAATTCACCCCTCCACTTT
. | . | TRBJ2-3 | TRBV5-1 | CASSFGGARGDTQYF | TGCGCCAGCAGCTTCGGGGGTGCTAGGGGTGATACGCAGTATTTT
. | . | TRBJ1-2 | TRBV24-1 | CATSAPGQANYGYTF | TGTGCCACCAGTGCCCCAGGCCAAGCTAACTATGGCTACACCTTC
. | TRBD1 | TRBJ1-5 | TRBV19 | CASQQGNQPQHF | TGTGCCAGTCAACAGGGGAATCAGCCCCAGCATTTT
. | . | TRBJ1-1 | TRBV27 | CASSHNDRNTEAFF | TGTGCCAGCAGCCATAACGACAGGAACACTGAAGCTTTCTTT
. | . | TRBJ2-7 | TRBV6-6 | CASSYHTTYEQYF | TGTGCCAGCAGTTACCACACCACCTACGAGCAGTACTTC
. | . | TRBJ1-1 | TRBV3-1/TRBV3-2 | CASSRMGNTEAFF | TGTGCCAGCAGCCGAATGGGGAACACTGAAGCTTTCTTT
few | . | TRBJ1-1 | TRBV2 | CASSEATKTAPEAFF | TGTGCCAGCAGTGAAGCGACGAAGACGGCCCCTGAAGCTTTCTTT
. | . | TRBJ1-4 | TRBV28 | CASSFREKLFF | TGTGCCAGCAGTTTTAGAGAAAAACTGTTTTTT
. | TRBD2 | TRBJ2-7 | TRBV7-3 | CASSRASGRYEQYF | TGTGCCAGCAGCCGGGCTAGCGGGCGCTACGAGCAGTACTTC
. | TRBD1 | TRBJ1-1 | TRBV7-9 | CATRDRLGTEAFF | TGTGCCACCCGGGACAGGCTGGGGACTGAAGCTTTCTTT
. | TRBD1 | TRBJ1-6 | TRBV5-1 | CASSEGTDSSYNSPLHF | TGCGCCAGCAGCGAGGGGACAGATAGCTCCTATAATTCACCCCTCCACTTT
. | . | TRBJ2-6 | TRBV7-9 | CASSLYGRPSGANVLTF | TGTGCCAGCAGCTTATATGGGCGCCCTTCTGGGGCCAACGTCCTGACTTTC
. | . | TRBJ1-5 | TRBV25-1 | CASSEFRAFGRQPQHF | TGTGCCAGCAGTGAATTTCGGGCCTTCGGGAGACAGCCCCAGCATTTT
. | TRBD1 | TRBJ2-3 | TRBV29-1 | CSVEGPGQDPDTQYF | TGCAGCGTTGAAGGGCCGGGACAGGACCCCGATACGCAGTATTTT
. | . | TRBJ2-1 | TRBV3-1/TRBV3-2 | CASSQLGTEQFF | TGTGCCAGCAGCCAACTCGGGACTGAGCAGTTCTTC
. | . | TRBJ1-2 | TRBV7-2 | CASSLGLSDYGYTF | TGTGCCAGCAGCTTAGGGCTGTCGGACTATGGCTACACCTTC
. | . | TRBJ1-2 | TRBV4-1 | CASSMGSATFYGYTF | TGCGCCAGCAGTATGGGCAGCGCGACCTTCTATGGCTACACCTTC
. | TRBD2 | TRBJ2-1 | TRBV4-1 | CASSQGSGRGIEQFF | TGCGCCAGCAGCCAAGGAAGCGGGAGAGGAATTGAGCAGTTCTTC
once | . | TRBJ2-3 | TRBV27 | CASSFLASASTDTQYF | TGTGCCAGCAGTTTTTTAGCGTCAGCTAGCACAGATACGCAGTATTTT
. | . | TRBJ2-5 | TRBV5-4 | CASSPRSTTQETQYF | TGTGCCAGCAGCCCCCGGTCGACAACCCAAGAGACCCAGTACTTC
. | . | TRBJ2-2 | TRBV7-9 | CASSLLSGATGELFF | TGTGCCAGCAGCTTATTGTCGGGGGCCACCGGGGAGCTGTTTTTT
. | . | TRBJ1-1 | TRBV7-9 | CASWDGAFF | TGTGCCAGCTGGGACGGAGCTTTCTTT
once | . | TRBJ2-7 | TRBV10-2 | CASTNRGGGEQYF | TGCGCCAGCACGAACAGGGGAGGGGGCGAGCAGTACTTC
. | TRBD1 | TRBJ1-5 | TRBV10-2 | CASMNAGGIQPQHF | TGCGCCAGCATGAACGCAGGGGGCATTCAGCCCCAGCATTTT
. | . | TRBJ2-7 | TRBV13 | CASSSLDREQYF | TGTGCCAGCAGCTCCCTCGACAGAGAGCAGTACTTC
few | TRBD1 | TRBJ1-4 | TRBV5-8 | CASSLPGGDGEKLFF | TGTGCCAGCAGCTTACCAGGGGGCGACGGTGAAAAACTGTTTTTT
. | . | TRBJ2-2 | TRBV5-1 | CASSLRTSKAGELFF | TGCGCCAGCAGCTTAAGGACCTCAAAGGCCGGGGAGCTGTTTTTT
once | TRBD2 | TRBJ2-5 | TRBV7-3 | CASSFAGGFQETQYF | TGTGCCAGCAGCTTTGCGGGAGGGTTCCAAGAGACCCAGTACTTC
. | . | TRBJ2-2 | TRBV9 | CASSPRVAGELFF | TGTGCCAGCAGCCCTCGGGTGGCTGGGGAGCTGTTTTTT
. | . | TRBJ2-7 | TRBV7-8 | CASSLGPGDYEQYF | TGTGCCAGCAGCTTAGGCCCGGGAGACTACGAGCAGTACTTC
. | . | TRBJ1-4 | TRBV14 | CASSQVGTPKLFF | TGTGCCAGCAGCCAAGTCGGGACTCCTAAACTGTTTTTT
. | . | TRBJ1-2 | TRBV7-2 | CASSLEWGNGYTF | TGTGCCAGCAGCTTAGAATGGGGGAATGGCTACACCTTC
. | TRBD1 | TRBJ1-1 | TRBV9 | CASSDRQGPAEAFF | TGTGCCAGCAGCGATAGACAGGGGCCCGCTGAAGCTTTCTTT
. | . | TRBJ2-4 | TRBV20-1 | CSASAGLAKNIQYF | TGCAGTGCTAGTGCAGGATTAGCCAAAAACATTCAGTACTTC
once | . | TRBJ2-1 | TRBV19 | CASSPRREMGNEQFF | TGTGCCAGTAGTCCCAGGAGGGAGATGGGCAATGAGCAGTTCTTC
. | . | TRBJ1-1 | TRBV5-1 | CASRFAGAEEPEAFF | TGCGCCAGCCGATTTGCCGGGGCCGAGGAGCCTGAAGCTTTCTTT
. | . | TRBJ1-1 | TRBV30 | CAWSRNYMNTEAFF | TGTGCCTGGAGTCGGAATTACATGAACACTGAAGCTTTCTTT
. | . | TRBJ1-3 | TRBV19 | CASRRTGPWGGNTIYF | TGTGCCAGTAGAAGAACAGGACCCTGGGGTGGAAACACCATATATTTT
. | . | TRBJ2-1 | TRBV6-5 | CASSRGGSYNEQFF | TGTGCCAGCAGCCGGGGAGGCTCCTACAATGAGCAGTTCTTC
. | . | TRBJ1-3 | TRBV7-8 | CASSLAGAVRTIGNTIYF | TGTGCCAGCAGCTTAGCGGGGGCCGTTCGAACGATCGGAAACACCATATATTTT
. | TRBD1 | TRBJ1-5 | TRBV19 | CASSRWTGGNQPQHF | TGTGCCAGTAGCCGTTGGACAGGGGGCAATCAGCCCCAGCATTTT